The 24 T cell receptor beta chains listed next were all sequenced from one sample in a study of beta chain bispecific antibodies for T cell cancers. TCRdb re-derived calls from the 5' RACE reads in MiXCR, one entry per CDR3 protein. The profile shows tens of thousands of distinct CDR3 sequences, more than 2% of them singletons. No antigen has been identified for these receptors. Study-wide results and caveats: Versus anti-CD19, anti-TRBV12 exposure cut the TRBV12-3 share of TRBV signal by more than 98%. Most targeted TRBV signal came from the leukemia cell line cells, not normal T cells.

T cells were expanded from blood mononuclear cells for 2 to 3 days with anti-CD3 OKT3 or CD3/CD28 beads. The specimen was healthy donor T cells cultured with leukemia cells, collected from a culture containing a bispecific antibody targeting TCR Vbeta12. The receptors originated from a human donor in good health. Some clones in this sample may be carry-over from other donors' samples.

This clonotype was counted ten times or more. The chain employs TRBV5-4 and TRBJ2-2; TRBD1 is a possible D gene (6 bases). The length of the CDR3 is 14 residues. Germline CDR1 and CDR2: SGHNT and YYREEE (reference sequence). The V end was cut by 2 bases, the J end by 7 bases, with 12 bases between. This chain's CDR3 is CASSFPGAGGELFF. The CDR3 nucleotides are TGTGCCAGCAGCTTTCCAGGGGCTGGCGGGGAGCTGTTTTTT.

This clonotype has at least ten counts. The rearrangement links TRBV5-5 to TRBJ1-1; no firm D call. The V gene's germline CDR1 is SGHKS and CDR2 YYEKEE (reference sequence). V was shortened by 1 base and J by 4 bases, with 17 bases between the two germline ends. This CDR3 is 16 amino acids long. The CDR3 sequence: CASSLNREPGGTEAFF. The DNA for the CDR3 is TGTGCCAGCAGCTTGAATCGGGAGCCCGGAGGCACTGAAGCTTTCTTT.

This clonotype was seen many times. The rearrangement uses TRBV5-1 and TRBJ1-6; D is ambiguous. Trimming stripped 0 bases from V and 8 bases from J, with 18 bases between. Germline values: CDR1 SGHRS, CDR2 YFSETQ. This CDR3 comprises 17 residues. This CDR3 is CASSLDGAAAGDSPLHF. The CDR3 DNA sequence: TGCGCCAGCAGCTTGGACGGCGCCGCGGCAGGAGATTCACCCCTCCACTTT.

At least ten counts were recorded for this clonotype. The J gene is TRBJ2-7, the V gene TRBV20-1; D might be TRBD1 or TRBD2, each matching 5 bases. Trimming cost V 1 base and J 0 bases, with 16 bases left between them. The CDR3 extends over 16 amino acids. Germline loops: CDR1 DFQATT, CDR2 SNEGSKA (reference sequence). The CDR3 DNA sequence: TGCAGTGCTAGAGGAGTTCGCCACGGGACCTCCTACGAGCAGTACTTC. Translation gives CSARGVRHGTSYEQYF.

This clonotype appeared many times. This chain uses TRBV7-9 with TRBJ2-5; a possible D gene is TRBD2 (5 bases). The germline CDR1 and CDR2 sequences are SEHNR and FQNEAQ (reference sequence). This CDR3 contains 15 residues. The V end was cut by 5 bases, the J end by 9 bases, with 22 bases between. CDR3 DNA: TGTGCCAGCAGCAACCGCGGACTGACCAGGTCTCCCCAGTACTTC. Its protein is CASSNRGLTRSPQYF.

A few counts support this clonotype. A much larger clone lies one base from this, so it may be a read error. This chain joins TRBV27 and TRBJ2-1, with 10 bases fitting TRBD2. CDR3 length: 15 amino acids. Germline loops: CDR1 MNHEY, CDR2 SMNVEV (reference sequence). CDR3 in DNA: TGTGCCGGCAGTTTATCCCTAGCGGGGGCTAATGAGCAGTTCTTC. Its protein product is CAGSLSLAGANEQFF.

This clonotype appeared many times. This chain uses TRBV27 with TRBJ1-2; 7 bases match TRBD1. The ends lost 6 bases at V and 3 bases at J; junction bases unmatched: 4. The CDR3 loop spans 13 amino acids. The germline V gene has CDR1 MNHEY and CDR2 SMNVEV (reference sequence). Written as DNA, the CDR3 is TGTGCCAGCAGACGACAGGGCCACTATGGCTACACCTTC. The encoded protein is CASRRQGHYGYTF.

This clonotype was observed many times. This chain links TRBV7-9 with TRBJ2-7; 9 bases are shared with TRBD2. The CDR3 sequence is 14 residues long. The trim removed 4 bases at V and 2 bases at J, leaving 3 bases unmatched. Germline-derived CDR1 and CDR2 are SEHNR and FQNEAQ (reference sequence). This CDR3 is CASSSGLAAYEQYF. In DNA form, the CDR3 reads TGTGCCAGCAGCTCGGGACTAGCCGCCTACGAGCAGTACTTC.

This clonotype was recorded at least ten times. The V gene is TRBV29-1, the J gene TRBJ1-2, with TRBD1 matching over 8 bases. The CDR3 length is 15 residues. Trimming took 3 bases from V and 5 from J; bases not matched to a gene: 11. Germline CDR1 is SQVTM and CDR2 is ANQGSEA. The CDR3 sequence is CSVDDLGQAPYGYTF. In DNA, the CDR3 is TGCAGCGTTGACGACCTGGGACAGGCGCCGTATGGCTACACCTTC.

This clonotype was observed many times. The chain has TRBV7-9 and TRBJ2-2, with D unresolved. The CDR3 loop spans 14 amino acids. Trimming took off 3 bases at V and 6 bases at J, with 11 bases between the two ends. Germline lookup yields CDR1 SEHNR and CDR2 FQNEAQ (reference sequence). CDR3 residues: CASSFTTNPGELFF. The CDR3 nucleotides are TGTGCCAGCAGCTTTACTACGAATCCCGGGGAGCTGTTTTTT. The full variable domain, completed using reference TRBV7-9 and TRBJ2-2, is DTGVSQNPRHKITKRGQNVTFRCDPISEHNRLYWYRQTLGQGPEFLTYFQNEAQLEKSRLLSDRFSAERPKGSFSTLEIQRTEQGDSAMYLCASSFTTNPGELFFGEGSRLTVL.

This clonotype was recorded many times. The rearrangement links TRBV7-3 to TRBJ2-7, with D hard to call. The CDR3 sequence is 10 residues long. Deletions cut 6 bases from V and 5 bases from J, with 5 bases between. CDR1 and CDR2 from the germline V gene are SGHTA and FQGTGA. Here the CDR3 DNA reads TGTGCCAGCAGTCAAGACGAGCAGTACTTC. Translating gives CASSQDEQYF.

This clonotype was counted at least ten times. The chain joins TRBV7-9 to TRBJ1-2; tentative D call: TRBD1 (5 bases). V lost 8 bases and J 0 bases, leaving 16 bases between the germline ends. Germline CDR1 SEHNR, CDR2 FQNEAQ (reference sequence). The CDR3 covers 15 residues. The CDR3 sequence is CASAMGGFSNYGYTF. The DNA for the CDR3 is TGTGCCAGCGCAATGGGGGGTTTCTCTAACTATGGCTACACCTTC.

In its sample, this clonotype was seen many times. This chain uses TRBV19 with TRBJ1-2; 7 bases fit TRBD1. Germline CDR1 is LNHDA and CDR2 is SQIVND (reference sequence). CDR3 length: 13 amino acids. V dropped 5 bases and J dropped 4; count of bases not matched to a gene: 4. CDR3 nucleotides: TGTGCCAGTAGTCCAAGACAGGGCTATGGCTACACCTTC. This codes for CASSPRQGYGYTF.

This clonotype came up a few times. The chain links TRBV5-1 to TRBJ2-3; 15 bases align to TRBD2. Germline CDR1 and CDR2: SGHRS and YFSETQ. This CDR3 spans 19 amino acids. Trimming at V came to 4 bases and at J to 2 bases, leaving 11 bases not matched to a gene. The CDR3 spells CASSPIGLAGGPFTDTQYF. The CDR3 DNA follows: TGCGCCAGCAGCCCCATCGGACTAGCGGGGGGGCCGTTCACAGATACGCAGTATTTT.

This clonotype occurred many times. The chain uses TRBV6-6 and TRBJ1-2, with D perhaps matching TRBD1 (5 bases). There are 14 residues in the CDR3. V was clipped by 6 bases and J by 5 bases, with 16 bases between them. Per the germline V gene, CDR1 is MNHNY and CDR2 is SVGAGI (reference sequence). In DNA, the CDR3 is TGTGCCAGCAGCCCCCCTCGGCAGGGTTATGGCTACACCTTC. Amino acids: CASSPPRQGYGYTF.

Ten or more counts support this clonotype. This chain joins TRBV2 and TRBJ1-5; possibly TRBD1 for D (5 bases). Germline lookup yields CDR1 SNHLY and CDR2 FYNNEI. The CDR3 totals 18 residues. Trimming removed 7 bases from V and 7 bases from J, with 29 bases in between. CDR3 in DNA: TGTGCCAGCACCCCCGGTGGGGGGGGAAGAGGCGTTGGACAGCCCCAGCATTTT. It translates to CASTPGGGGRGVGQPQHF.

The rearrangement uses TRBV5-6 and TRBJ2-5; D remains ambiguous. Deletions cut 4 bases from V and 1 base from J, with 11 bases between. Germline values: CDR1 SGHDT, CDR2 YYEEEE. CDR3 size: 14 residues. The CDR3 here is CASSRDFIQETQYF. The CDR3 DNA reads TGTGCCAGCAGCCGAGACTTTATCCAAGAGACCCAGTACTTC. Full variable domain (outside the CDR3, taken from reference TRBV5-6 and TRBJ2-5): DAGVTQSPTHLIKTRGQQVTLRCSPKSGHDTVSWYQQALGQGPQFIFQYYEEEERQRGNFPDRFSGHQFPNYSSELNVNALLLGDSALYLCASSRDFIQETQYFGPGTRLLVL.

This clonotype is deemed medium-sized. The V gene is TRBV20-1, the J gene TRBJ2-1; the match to TRBD2 covers 10 bases. The CDR3 spans 15 residues. CDR1 and CDR2 from the germline V gene are DFQATT and SNEGSKA (reference sequence). With V trimmed by 2 bases and J by 4 bases, 5 bases remained unmatched. The CDR3 protein is CSARRERGGYNEQFF. Written as DNA, the CDR3 is TGCAGTGCTAGACGGGAGCGGGGGGGATACAATGAGCAGTTCTTC.

Many counts were recorded for this clonotype. The chain couples TRBV7-9 to TRBJ2-7; D might be TRBD2 (7 bases). The CDR3 loop spans 15 amino acids. Deletions cut 0 bases from V and 5 bases from J, with 14 bases between. In germline, CDR1 is SEHNR, CDR2 FQNEAQ (reference sequence). The CDR3 coding sequence is TGTGCCAGCAGCTTAGCCCTGGCGGGGGCGGACGAGCAGTACTTC. This translates into CASSLALAGADEQYF.

Judged by abundance, this clonotype is medium-sized. The rearrangement joins TRBV7-9 to TRBJ2-3; D remains ambiguous. Trimming took off 5 bases at V and 2 bases at J, with 5 bases between the two ends. CDR1 is SEHNR and CDR2 is FQNEAQ in the germline V gene (reference sequence). CDR3 size: 12 residues. CDR3 in amino acids: CASSVDTDTQYF. DNA of the CDR3: TGTGCCAGCAGCGTAGACACAGATACGCAGTATTTT.

This clonotype was observed a few times. The chain has TRBV29-1 and TRBJ1-1; no firm D call. The CDR3 contains 11 residues. V was trimmed by 4 bases and J by 4 bases, leaving 7 bases between them. The germline V gene encodes CDR1 SQVTM and CDR2 ANQGSEA. The CDR3, as DNA: TGCAGCGTTGGGCAGCCCACTGAAGCTTTCTTT. It specifies CSVGQPTEAFF.

This clonotype was detected many times. The chain uses TRBV3-1 and TRBJ2-5; 7 nucleotides match TRBD2. J gave up 5 bases and V 4 bases, and 7 bases lay outside the gene matches. CDR3 size: 14 residues. CDR1 and CDR2 from the germline V gene are LGHDT and YNNKEL (reference sequence). CDR3: CASSLLAGEETQYF. The CDR3 DNA is TGTGCCAGCAGCCTTCTCGCGGGGGAGGAGACCCAGTACTTC.

This clonotype was detected ten times or more. The rearrangement uses TRBV27 and TRBJ2-7, with 7 nucleotides matching TRBD1. V trimming: 8 bases; J trimming: 2 bases; junction bases outside the gene matches: 3. The CDR3 contains 12 residues. Germline V CDR1 and CDR2: MNHEY, SMNVEV (reference sequence). CDR3 nucleotides: TGTGCCAGCGCAGACAGGGCCTACGAGCAGTACTTC. It codes for CASADRAYEQYF.

This clonotype is large within its sample. This chain links TRBV20-1 with TRBJ2-3, with 13 bases matching TRBD2. Germline CDR1 reads DFQATT; CDR2 reads SNEGSKA (reference sequence). V trimming: 2 bases; J trimming: 6 bases; junction bases outside the gene matches: 14. The CDR3 extends over 18 amino acids. As DNA, the CDR3 is TGCAGTGCTAGAACCCGACTAGCGGGGGGCTCAGGCCGGGATACGCAGTATTTT. This sequence encodes CSARTRLAGGSGRDTQYF.